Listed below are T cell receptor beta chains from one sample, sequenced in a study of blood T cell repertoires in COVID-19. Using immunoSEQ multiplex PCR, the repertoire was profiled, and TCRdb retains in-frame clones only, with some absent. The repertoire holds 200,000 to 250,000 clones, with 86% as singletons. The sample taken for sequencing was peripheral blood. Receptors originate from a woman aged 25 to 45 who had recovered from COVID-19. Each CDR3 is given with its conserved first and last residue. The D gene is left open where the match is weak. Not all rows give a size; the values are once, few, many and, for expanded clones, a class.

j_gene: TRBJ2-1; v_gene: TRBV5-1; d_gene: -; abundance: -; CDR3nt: TGCGCCAGCAGCTTGGCAGTACAGGGATTCGGCGATGAGCAGTTCTTC; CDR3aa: CASSLAVQGFGDEQFF
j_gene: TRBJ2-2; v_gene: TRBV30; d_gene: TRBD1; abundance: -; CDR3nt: TGTGCCTGGACCGTCTTTGGGACAGGGGGCACCGGGGAGCTGTTTTTT; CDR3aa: CAWTVFGTGGTGELFF
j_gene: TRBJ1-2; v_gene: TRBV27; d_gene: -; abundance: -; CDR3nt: TGTGCCAGCAGTTTCGAACCGGGACTTTATGGCTACACCTTC; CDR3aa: CASSFEPGLYGYTF
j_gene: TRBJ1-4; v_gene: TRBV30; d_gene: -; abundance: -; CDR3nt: TGTGCCTGGAGTATAGGGAGTAGGGTGTTTTTT; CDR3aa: CAWSIGSRVFF
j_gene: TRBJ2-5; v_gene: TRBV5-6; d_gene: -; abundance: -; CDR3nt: TGTGCCAGCAGCTTCGGGGTTGAAGAGACCCAGTACTTC; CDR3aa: CASSFGVEETQYF
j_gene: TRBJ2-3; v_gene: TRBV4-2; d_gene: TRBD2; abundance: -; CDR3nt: TGTGCCAGCAGCCCCGGGACTAGCGAAACAGATACGCAGTATTTT; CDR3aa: CASSPGTSETDTQYF
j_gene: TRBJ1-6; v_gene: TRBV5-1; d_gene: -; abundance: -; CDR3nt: TGCGCCAGCAGCTTGGGACAAGATTCACCCCTCCACTTT; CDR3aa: CASSLGQDSPLHF
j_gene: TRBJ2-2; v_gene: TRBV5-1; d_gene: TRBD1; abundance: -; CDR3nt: TGCGCCAGCAGCGCGCTCCCGGGACAGCTGACCGGGGAGCTGTTTTTT; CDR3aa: CASSALPGQLTGELFF
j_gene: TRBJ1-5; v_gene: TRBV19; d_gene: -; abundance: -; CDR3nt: TGTGCCAGTAGTATAGATGTGGTAAACGGGGAACATCCCAATCAGCCCCAGCATTTT; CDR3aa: CASSIDVVNGEHPNQPQHF
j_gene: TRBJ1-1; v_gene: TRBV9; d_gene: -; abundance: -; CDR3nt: TGTGCCAGCAGCGTAGGTCCCCGACAGAGCACTGAAGCTTTCTTT; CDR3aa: CASSVGPRQSTEAFF
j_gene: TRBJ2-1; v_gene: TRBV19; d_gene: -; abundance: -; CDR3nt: TGTGCCAGTAGTCCCCTCGGGGTCCACCTCTACAATGAGCAGTTCTTC; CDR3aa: CASSPLGVHLYNEQFF
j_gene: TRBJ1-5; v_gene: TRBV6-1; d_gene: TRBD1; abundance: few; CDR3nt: TGTGCCAGCGCTACCGGGACAGGATATCAGCCCCAGCATTTT; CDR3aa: CASATGTGYQPQHF
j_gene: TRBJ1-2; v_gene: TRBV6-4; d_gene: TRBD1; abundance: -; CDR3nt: TGTGCCAGCAGAGCTTCAGGGACAGGGGGCGGCTACACCTTC; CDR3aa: CASRASGTGGGYTF
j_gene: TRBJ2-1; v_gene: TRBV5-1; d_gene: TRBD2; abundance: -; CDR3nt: TGCGCCAGCAGCCTCGGACTAGCTCCCAATGAGCAGTTCTTC; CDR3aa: CASSLGLAPNEQFF
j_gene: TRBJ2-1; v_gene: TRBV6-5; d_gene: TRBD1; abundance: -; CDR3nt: TGTGCCAGCATGGGGACAGGGGGCGATGAGCAGTTCTTC; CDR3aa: CASMGTGGDEQFF
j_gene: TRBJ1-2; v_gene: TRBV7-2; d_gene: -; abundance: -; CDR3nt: TGTGCCAGCAGCTTAATGGCAGGCTATGGCTACACCTTC; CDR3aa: CASSLMAGYGYTF
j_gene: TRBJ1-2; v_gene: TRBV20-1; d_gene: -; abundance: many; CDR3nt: TGCAGTGCTAGTCGGGAAAACTATGGCTACACCTTC; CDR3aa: CSASRENYGYTF
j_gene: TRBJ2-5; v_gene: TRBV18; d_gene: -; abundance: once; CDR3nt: TGTGCCAGCTCACCAAGAGAAGAGACCCAGTACTTC; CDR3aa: CASSPREETQYF
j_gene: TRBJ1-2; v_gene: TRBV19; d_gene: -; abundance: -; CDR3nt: TGTGCCAGTAGTGGGGCAGGGCAAGGTTATTATGGCTACACCTTC; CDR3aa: CASSGAGQGYYGYTF
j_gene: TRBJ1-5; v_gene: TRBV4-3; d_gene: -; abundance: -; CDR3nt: TGCGCCAGCAGCCAGGGCAGGGGCAATCAGCCCCAGCATTTT; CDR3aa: CASSQGRGNQPQHF
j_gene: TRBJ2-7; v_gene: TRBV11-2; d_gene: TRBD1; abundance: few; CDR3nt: TGTGCCAGCAGCCAGCAGGGACAGGGGAAAGACTCCGAGCAGTACTTC; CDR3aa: CASSQQGQGKDSEQYF
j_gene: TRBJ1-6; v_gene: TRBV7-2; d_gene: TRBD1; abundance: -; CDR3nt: TGTGCCAGCAGCTCGGAAGACAGGGTAGGGCCTAATTCACCCCTCCACTTT; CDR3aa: CASSSEDRVGPNSPLHF
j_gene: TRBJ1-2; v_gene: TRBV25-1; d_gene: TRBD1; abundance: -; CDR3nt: TGTGCCAGCAGTGGAGGCGCAGGGGGTGTTAACTATGGCTACACCTTC; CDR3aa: CASSGGAGGVNYGYTF
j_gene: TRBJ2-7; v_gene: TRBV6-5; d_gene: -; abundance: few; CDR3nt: TGTGCCAGCAGTACCTTGGACAGTGGACCCTACGAGCAGTACTTC; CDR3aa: CASSTLDSGPYEQYF
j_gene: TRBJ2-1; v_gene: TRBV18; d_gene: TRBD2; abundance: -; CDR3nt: TGTGCCAGCTCGGGGGAAACTAGCGAGTTCTTC; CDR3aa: CASSGETSEFF
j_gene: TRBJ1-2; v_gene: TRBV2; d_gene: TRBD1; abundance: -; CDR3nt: TGTGCCAGCAGTGAAAACAGACAGGGGCCAGACTATGGCCACACCTTC; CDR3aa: CASSENRQGPDYGHTF
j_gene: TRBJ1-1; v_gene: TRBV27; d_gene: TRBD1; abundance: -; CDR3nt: TGTGCCAGCAAGAGGGCCGGGAAGACAGGGAGGAACACTGAAGCTTTCTTT; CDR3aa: CASKRAGKTGRNTEAFF
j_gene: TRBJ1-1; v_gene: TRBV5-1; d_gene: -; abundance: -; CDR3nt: TGCGCCAGCAGCTTGGGCGGAATGAACACTGAAGCTTTCTTT; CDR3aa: CASSLGGMNTEAFF
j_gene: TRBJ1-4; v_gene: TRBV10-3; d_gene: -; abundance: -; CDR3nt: TGTGCCATCAGTGAATACTCAGGTGCAACTAATGAAAAACTGTTTTTT; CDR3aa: CAISEYSGATNEKLFF
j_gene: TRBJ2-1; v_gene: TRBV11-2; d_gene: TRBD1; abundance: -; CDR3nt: TGTGCCAGCAGCCCTTTTCAACGACAGGGCAATGAGCAGTTCTTC; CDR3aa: CASSPFQRQGNEQFF
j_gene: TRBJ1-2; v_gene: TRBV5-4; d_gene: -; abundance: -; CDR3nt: TGTGCCAGCAGCTTGGGGGCGTCTGACTATGGCTACACCTTC; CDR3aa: CASSLGASDYGYTF
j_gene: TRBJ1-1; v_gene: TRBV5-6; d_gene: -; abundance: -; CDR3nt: TGTGCCAGCAGCTCGCTCGACCGAAGCGAAAACACTGAAGCTTTCTTT; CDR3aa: CASSSLDRSENTEAFF
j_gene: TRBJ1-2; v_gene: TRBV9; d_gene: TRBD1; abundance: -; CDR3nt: TGTGCCAGCAGCCCAGGGACAGGGGATGGCTACACCTTC; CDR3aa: CASSPGTGDGYTF
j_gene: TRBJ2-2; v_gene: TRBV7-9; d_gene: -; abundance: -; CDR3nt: TGTGCCAGCAGCTTAGTGATACAGCGGGGACACGGGGAGCTGTTTTTT; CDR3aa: CASSLVIQRGHGELFF
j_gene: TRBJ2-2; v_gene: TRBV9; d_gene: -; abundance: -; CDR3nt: TGTGCCAGCAGCCAACATATAAACACCGGGGAGCTGTTTTTT; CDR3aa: CASSQHINTGELFF
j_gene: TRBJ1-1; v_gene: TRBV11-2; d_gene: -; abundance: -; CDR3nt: TGTGCCAGCACCCATACAGGAATGAACACTGAAGCTTTCTTT; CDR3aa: CASTHTGMNTEAFF
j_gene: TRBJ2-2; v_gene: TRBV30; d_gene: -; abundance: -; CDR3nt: TGTGCCTGGAGTGTCAGGGCTGGCGGGGAGCTGTTTTTT; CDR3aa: CAWSVRAGGELFF
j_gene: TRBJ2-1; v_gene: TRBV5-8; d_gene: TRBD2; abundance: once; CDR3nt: TGTGCCAGCAGCTTGTCCGGCCATAGCGGGGCCCTCTTGAATGAGCAGTTCTTC; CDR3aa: CASSLSGHSGALLNEQFF
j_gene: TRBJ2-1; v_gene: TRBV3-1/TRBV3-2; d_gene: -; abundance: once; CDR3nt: TGTGCCAGCAGCCAAGACAGGGGACGTTTCTATGAGCAGTTCTTC; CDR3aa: CASSQDRGRFYEQFF
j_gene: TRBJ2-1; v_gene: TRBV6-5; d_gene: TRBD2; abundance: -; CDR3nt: TGTGCCAGCAGTTACAAAAGCGGGGCCTCGAACAATGAGCAGTTCTTC; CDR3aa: CASSYKSGASNNEQFF
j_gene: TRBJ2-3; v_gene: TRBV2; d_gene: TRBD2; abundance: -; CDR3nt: TGTGCCAGCAGTGGCTCTAGCGGGGACGGCACAGATACGCAGTATTTT; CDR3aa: CASSGSSGDGTDTQYF
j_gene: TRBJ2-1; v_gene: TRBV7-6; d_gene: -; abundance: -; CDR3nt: TGTGCCAGCAGCTTACCTAGCCGCAATGAGCAGTTCTTC; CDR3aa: CASSLPSRNEQFF
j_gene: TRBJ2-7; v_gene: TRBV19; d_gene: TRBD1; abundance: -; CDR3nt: TGTGCCAGTAGCAATATCCTCGGGACAGGACACTACGAGCAGTACTTC; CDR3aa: CASSNILGTGHYEQYF
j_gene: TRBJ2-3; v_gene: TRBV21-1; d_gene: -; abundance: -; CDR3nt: TGTGCCAGCAGCAAAGCGGCCAGGGCAAGCACAGATACGCAGTATTTT; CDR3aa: CASSKAARASTDTQYF
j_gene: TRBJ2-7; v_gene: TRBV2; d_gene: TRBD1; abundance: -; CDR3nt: TGTGCCAGCAGTGAATTGGGACAGGGGAACGAGCAGTACTTC; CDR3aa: CASSELGQGNEQYF
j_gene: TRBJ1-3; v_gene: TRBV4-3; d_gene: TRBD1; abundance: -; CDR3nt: TGCGCCAGCAGCCAATCCGACAGGGCAGAGGGAACCATATATTTT; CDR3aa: CASSQSDRAEGTIYF
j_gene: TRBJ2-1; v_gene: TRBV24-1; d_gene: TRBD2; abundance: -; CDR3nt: TGTGCCACCGCATTTAGCGGGGGGAATGAGCAGTTCTTC; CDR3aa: CATAFSGGNEQFF
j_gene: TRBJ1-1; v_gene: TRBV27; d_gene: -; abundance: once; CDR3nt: TGTGCCAGCAGTTCCATGTTTTCAGGGGCCACTGAAGCTTTCTTT; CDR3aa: CASSSMFSGATEAFF
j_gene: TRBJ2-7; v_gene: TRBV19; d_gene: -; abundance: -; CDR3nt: TGTGCCAGTAGTATAGGAACAGGGTTGCCCTACGAGCAGTACTTC; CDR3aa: CASSIGTGLPYEQYF
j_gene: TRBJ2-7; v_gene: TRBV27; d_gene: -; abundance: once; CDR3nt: TGTGCCAGCAGTTTAAAACCCAGACAGTACGAGCAGTACTTC; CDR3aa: CASSLKPRQYEQYF
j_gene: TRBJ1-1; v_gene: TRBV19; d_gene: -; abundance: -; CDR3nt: TGTGCCAGTAGTCCCGGACGGGGGAACACTGAAGCTTTCTTT; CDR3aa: CASSPGRGNTEAFF
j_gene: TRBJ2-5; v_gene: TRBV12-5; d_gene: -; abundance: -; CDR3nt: TGTGCTAGTGGTTTGTCGACACGGGGGGAGACCCAGTACTTC; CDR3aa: CASGLSTRGETQYF
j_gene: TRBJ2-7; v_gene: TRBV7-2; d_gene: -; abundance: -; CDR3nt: TGTGCCAGCACCCTGGGCTACAGCTCCTACGAGCAGTACTTC; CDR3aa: CASTLGYSSYEQYF
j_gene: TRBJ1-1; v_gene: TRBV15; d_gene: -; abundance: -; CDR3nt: TGTGCCACCAGCAGAGATTTAATGGAGTCTGAAGCTTTCTTT; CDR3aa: CATSRDLMESEAFF
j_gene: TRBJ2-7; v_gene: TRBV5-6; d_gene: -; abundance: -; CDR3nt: TGTGCCAGCAGCTTGGCAGGTTTCTACGAGCAGTACTTC; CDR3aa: CASSLAGFYEQYF